Only one count was recorded for the clone carrying this T cell receptor beta chain. There are 15 residues in the CDR3. The junction had 11 bases not matched to a gene; V was cut back by 5 bases and J by 5 bases. Germline V gene data show CDR1 as MNHEY and CDR2 as SVGAGI. These data originate in a study of T cell responses to AZD1222 COVID-19 vaccine. The repertoire was sequenced with immunoSEQ multiplex PCR; TCRdb's copy has only in-frame clones and lacks some. This sample yields 180,000 or so clones, of which 90% to 95% are seen a single time; approximately 0.58% belongs to the top ten. The sample in question was peripheral blood, obtained on day 0 of AZD1222 vaccination. The chain links TRBV6-5 to TRBJ1-2; 7 bases fit TRBD1. The source is an adult in good health. CDR3 region: CASSRLQGGEYGYTF. The CDR3, as DNA: TGTGCCAGCAGTAGACTTCAGGGGGGAGAGTATGGCTACACCTTC.